This entry lists 4 T cell receptor beta chains sequenced from one sample in a study of identical twins. TCRdb reprocessed the 5' RACE reads via MiXCR and lists one record per CDR3 protein. The sample records fewer than 800,000 distinct CDR3 sequences, just over 7% being singletons. The same sample was also studied in work on yellow fever vaccine responses in identical twins.

The sample consisted of PBMCs. Receptor source: a woman aged 18-29 years in good health.

There are a few counts of this clonotype. The chain couples TRBV7-9 to TRBJ2-3; 7 nucleotides line up with TRBD2. J lost 0 bases, V lost 5 bases, and 8 bases had no gene match. The CDR3 contains 16 residues. Germline V CDR1 and CDR2: SEHNR, FQNEAQ (reference sequence). This CDR3 is CASSPAPGGSTDTQYF. The CDR3 DNA reads TGTGCCAGCAGCCCCGCCCCGGGAGGAAGCACAGATACGCAGTATTTT.

The rearrangement joins TRBV27 to TRBJ2-5; D possibly corresponds to TRBD1 (6 bases). Germline V gene data show CDR1 as MNHEY and CDR2 as SMNVEV (reference sequence). Between the trimmed V and J ends, which lost 6 bases and 3 bases, there was a span of 8 bases. The CDR3 contains 12 residues. The CDR3 nucleotides read TGTGCCAGCAGAAACAGGGAAGAGACCCAGTACTTC. Translating it yields CASRNREETQYF.

This clonotype was seen only a few times. V and J are TRBV24-1 and TRBJ2-1, with D perhaps assigned TRBD1 or TRBD2 (5 bases each). In germline, CDR1 is KGHDR, CDR2 SFDVKD. V was cut by 3 bases and J by 1 base, with 12 bases left in between. The CDR3 is 16 residues long. Written as DNA, the CDR3 is TGTGCCACCAGTGATACAACGGGACCGTCCTACAATGAGCAGTTCTTC. The encoded protein is CATSDTTGPSYNEQFF.

This clonotype was counted at least ten times. V is TRBV20-1 and J is TRBJ1-5; 7 nucleotides line up with TRBD1. The CDR3 spans 17 residues. V lost 2 bases to trimming and J lost 3 bases; unmatched junction nucleotides: 13. Germline-derived CDR1 and CDR2 are DFQATT and SNEGSKA (reference sequence). This CDR3 is CSARPWGPGQDNQPQHF. In DNA form, the CDR3 reads TGCAGTGCTAGACCTTGGGGTCCAGGACAGGACAATCAGCCCCAGCATTTT.